Below, 26 T cell receptor beta chains from the same sample are listed, as sequenced in a study of shared clonotypes between healthy human individuals. Sequenced by immunoSEQ multiplex PCR; TCRdb stores in-frame clones only, minus some. The sample holds under 1,100,000 clones, under 80% seen once. The sample was memory CD4+ T cells sorted from blood. The subset denotes: CD45RA-negative fraction. The receptors were gathered from a man between 18 and 29 years old in good health.

The chain links TRBV7-2 to TRBJ1-2; 11 bases map to TRBD1. Germline CDR1 SGHTA, CDR2 FQGNSA. V shed 0 bases, J shed 8 bases, and the junction held 8 bases outside the gene matches. There are 16 residues in the CDR3. CDR3 nucleotide sequence: TGTGCCAGCAGCTTAGCACACGGGACAGGGGGTGAAGGCTACACCTTC. Protein sequence: CASSLAHGTGGEGYTF.

This chain uses TRBV29-1 with TRBJ2-3, with unresolved D. Trimming took off 5 bases at V and 1 base at J, with 13 bases between the two ends. Germline V lookup: CDR1 SQVTM, CDR2 ANQGSEA. The CDR3 sequence is 14 residues long. CDR3 amino acids: CSVFTHDGTDTQYF. As DNA, the CDR3 is TGCAGCGTTTTCACCCACGATGGCACAGATACGCAGTATTTT.

V and J are TRBV5-1 and TRBJ2-1; TRBD1 matches 9 bases. Trimming took 0 bases from V and 8 from J; bases not matched to a gene: 6. CDR1 is SGHRS, CDR2 YFSETQ, per germline. The CDR3 has 15 amino acids. The CDR3 DNA is TGCGCCAGCAGCTTGGAGGGGACAGGGAGGGATGAGCAGTTCTTC. Amino acid sequence: CASSLEGTGRDEQFF. Together with reference TRBV5-1 and TRBJ2-1, the CDR3 gives the full variable domain: KAGVTQTPRYLIKTRGQQVTLSCSPISGHRSVSWYQQTPGQGLQFLFEYFSETQRNKGNFPGRFSGRQFSNSRSEMNVSTLELGDSALYLCASSLEGTGRDEQFFGPGTRLTVL.

The chain employs TRBV27 and TRBJ2-7; TRBD2 matches at 13 bases. CDR1 and CDR2 (germline): MNHEY, SMNVEV (reference sequence). With 3 bases clipped from V and 2 bases from J, the junction kept 1 base outside the gene matches. The CDR3 length is 15 residues. CDR3 residues: CASSFGLAGAYEQYF. CDR3 sequence (DNA): TGTGCCAGCAGTTTCGGACTAGCGGGGGCCTACGAGCAGTACTTC.

Points on this clone: Germline is not matched at one junction end, which may reflect a read error. The chain employs TRBV7-6 and TRBJ1-1, with 7 bases lining up with TRBD1. CDR3 length equals 12 residues. Germline V gives CDR1 SGHVS, CDR2 FNYEAQ. CDR3 residues: CASSSGGGQSLF. In DNA, the CDR3 is TGTGCCAGCAGCTCAGGCGGGGGACAGAGTCTCTTT.

V gene TRBV30 combines with J gene TRBJ1-6; TRBD1 matches 8 bases. Germline-derived CDR1 and CDR2 are GTSNPN and SVGIG (reference sequence). CDR3 length: 15 residues. Losses at the gene ends were 5 bases for V and 14 bases for J; bases not matched to a gene: 17. The CDR3, as DNA: TGTGCCTGGTCCCCAGGAGGGACAGGCCGCATATCCCTCCACTTT. The encoded protein is CAWSPGGTGRISLHF.

This clone has a handful of counts. The V and J genes are TRBV10-2 and TRBJ1-1; TRBD1 aligns across 7 bases. This CDR3 spans 13 amino acids. The germline gives CDR1 WSHSY, CDR2 SAAADI. J was trimmed by 7 bases and V by 6 bases; bases with no gene match: 8. The CDR3 protein is CASRDRVTNEAFF. CDR3 coding DNA: TGCGCCAGCAGAGACAGGGTTACTAATGAAGCTTTCTTT.

The chain carries TRBV9 and TRBJ2-3; D might be TRBD2 (6 bases). V was trimmed by 0 bases and J by 2 bases, leaving 10 bases between them. The CDR3 has 15 amino acids. Germline V lookup: CDR1 SGDLS, CDR2 YYNGEE. In nucleotides, the CDR3 is TGTGCCAGCAGCGTAGAGGGGAGGATCACAGATACGCAGTATTTT. It translates to CASSVEGRITDTQYF.

To note about this clone: Other DNA sequences of this sample code for an identical CDR3. The chain carries TRBV28 and TRBJ2-1; D not resolved. CDR3 length: 11 residues. Trimming stripped 4 bases from V and 4 bases from J, with 2 bases between. Per the germline V gene, CDR1 is MDHEN and CDR2 is SYDVKM. For the CDR3, the DNA is TGTGCCAGCAGTTCATACAATGAGCAGTTCTTC. Encoded protein: CASSSYNEQFF.

This clone was counted a single time. The chain is built from TRBV10-3 and TRBJ2-5; 8 bases map to TRBD2. The V gene end was trimmed by 5 bases and the J gene end by 4 bases; junction bases not matched to a gene: 3. The CDR3 totals 13 residues. Germline CDR1 and CDR2: ENHRY and SYGVKD. CDR3 in DNA: TGTGCCATCAGTCCGGGAGGGGGAGAGACCCAGTACTTC. It is translated as CAISPGGGETQYF.

The V call is TRBV5-6, the J call TRBJ2-2; D gene uncertain. V lost 5 bases and J lost 0, with 8 bases in between. The CDR3 totals 14 residues. Germline V lookup: CDR1 SGHDT, CDR2 YYEEEE. CDR3 nucleotide sequence: TGTGCCAGCAGTAGTAACGCGAACACCGGGGAGCTGTTTTTT. Its translation: CASSSNANTGELFF.

The genes are TRBV19 and TRBJ1-5, with D perhaps TRBD1 (6 bases). Germline V lookup: CDR1 LNHDA, CDR2 SQIVND (reference sequence). V was clipped by 5 bases and J by 2 bases, with 7 bases between them. The CDR3 covers 13 residues. CDR3 amino acids: CASSGGGNQPQHF. DNA for the CDR3: TGTGCCAGTAGTGGGGGCGGCAATCAGCCCCAGCATTTT.

The chain couples TRBV7-2 to TRBJ2-7; perhaps TRBD2 as D (5 bases). V dropped 4 bases and J dropped 2 bases, with 9 bases sitting between them. Germline CDR1 is SGHTA and CDR2 is FQGNSA. The CDR3 is made up of 13 amino acids. DNA of the CDR3: TGTGCCAGCAGCTCGGGGTCAGCCTACGAGCAGTACTTC. It codes for CASSSGSAYEQYF.

This clone was recorded once. V and J are TRBV11-2 and TRBJ2-7; D ambiguous. This CDR3 spans 14 amino acids. Trimming took off 1 base at V and 0 bases at J, with 7 bases between the two ends. CDR1 SGHAT and CDR2 FQNNGV come from the germline V gene. The CDR3 bases are TGTGCCAGCAGCTTAGGCAAGAGCTCCTACGAGCAGTACTTC. Translating it yields CASSLGKSSYEQYF.

This clone was observed many times. V usage is TRBV20-1 and J usage is TRBJ1-1; TRBD1 matches 9 bases. Germline V gene lookup returns CDR1 DFQATT and CDR2 SNEGSKA (reference sequence). This CDR3 contains 11 residues. The CDR3 DNA sequence: TGCCGATTCCTGACAGGGGGTGGATCTTTCTTT. It is translated as CRFLTGGGSFF.

With regard to this clone: One end of the junction varies from germline; a read error may be responsible. V is TRBV25-1 and J is TRBJ2-5; TRBD1 is a possible D gene (6 bases). Germline V gene data show CDR1 as MGHDK and CDR2 as SYGVNS. The CDR3 extends over 12 amino acids. The CDR3 coding sequence is TGTGCCAGCAGTGACACGGGACAAGGGAAGCACTTC. It is translated as CASSDTGQGKHF.

J is TRBJ2-5 and V is TRBV6-5, with D unresolved. Germline CDR1 reads MNHEY; CDR2 reads SVGAGI. The V end was cut by 7 bases, the J end by 2 bases, with 11 bases between. The CDR3 extends over 13 amino acids. CDR3 sequence: CASKGPRQETQYF. In DNA form, the CDR3 reads TGTGCCAGCAAAGGGCCCCGACAAGAGACCCAGTACTTC.

The rearrangement uses TRBV4-1 and TRBJ2-2; 15 bases are shared with TRBD2. Germline V gene lookup returns CDR1 MGHRA and CDR2 YSYEKL. The ends lost 2 bases at V and 4 bases at J; junction bases unmatched: 8. The CDR3 is 19 amino acids. DNA for the CDR3: TGCGCCAGCAGCCAACCGGGACTAGCGGGAGGTATGGTCACCGGGGAGCTGTTTTTT. This codes for CASSQPGLAGGMVTGELFF.

Points on this clone: At the DNA level, this CDR3 is encoded by other sequences in the same sample as well. The chain is built from TRBV30 and TRBJ2-7, with D perhaps given as TRBD1 or TRBD2 (5 bases each). This CDR3 is 11 amino acids long. Germline loops: CDR1 GTSNPN, CDR2 SVGIG (reference sequence). With 1 base removed from V and 5 bases from J, the gap between germline ends came to 6 bases. The CDR3 region is CAWSGGDEQYF. The CDR3, as DNA: TGTGCCTGGAGTGGAGGGGACGAGCAGTACTTC.

The chain recombines TRBV6-1 with TRBJ1-3; the D is unclear. CDR3 size: 16 residues. The germline V gene encodes CDR1 MNHNS and CDR2 SASEGT. The germline V and J ends were trimmed by 4 bases and 0 bases, with 13 bases remaining between them. The CDR3 region is CASSAQRSLSGNTIYF. CDR3 DNA: TGTGCCAGCAGTGCCCAGAGGTCCCTCTCTGGAAACACCATATATTTT.

This chain uses TRBV30 with TRBJ2-3; D ambiguous. The germline gives CDR1 GTSNPN, CDR2 SVGIG (reference sequence). The V end was cut by 1 base, the J end by 3 bases, with 5 bases between. The CDR3 covers 12 residues. The CDR3 DNA is TGTGCCTGGAGTGAATATACAGATACGCAGTATTTT. This gives the protein CAWSEYTDTQYF.

DNA for the CDR3: TGTGCCAGTAACCTGGACAGTTCTTCCACTGAAGCTTTCTTT. Encoded protein: CASNLDSSSTEAFF. The chain is built from TRBV19 and TRBJ1-1; D possibly corresponds to TRBD1 (6 bases). Trimming shortened V by 7 bases and J by 4 bases, and 16 bases separated the two germline ends. The CDR3 loop spans 14 amino acids. Germline CDR1 and CDR2: LNHDA and SQIVND (reference sequence). The whole variable domain, filled in from reference TRBV19 and TRBJ1-1, reads DGGITQSPKYLFRKEGQNVTLSCEQNLNHDAMYWYRQDPGQGLRLIYYSQIVNDFQKGDIAEGYSVSREKKESFPLTVTSAQKNPTAFYLCASNLDSSSTEAFFGQGTRLTVV.

This clone was picked up a small number of times. V usage is TRBV28 and J usage is TRBJ1-6; D gene ambiguous. This CDR3 comprises 15 residues. Germline V gene data show CDR1 as MDHEN and CDR2 as SYDVKM. The ends were cut back, 2 bases at V and 9 bases at J, with 14 bases in the middle. The DNA of the CDR3 is TGTGCCAGCAGTTTAGGGTTAGGCTCGGGTTCACCCCTCCACTTT. It codes for CASSLGLGSGSPLHF.

This clone was seen a handful of times. This sequence joins TRBV5-6 and TRBJ2-2, with D hard to call. CDR1 SGHDT and CDR2 YYEEEE come from the germline V gene. The CDR3 is 14 residues long. The V gene lost 4 bases and the J gene lost 3 bases, with 10 bases spanning the gap. The CDR3 sequence is CASSAPYDTGELFF. The CDR3 region has the DNA TGTGCCAGCAGCGCCCCTTATGACACCGGGGAGCTGTTTTTT.

J is TRBJ2-4 and V is TRBV2, with 13 bases identical to TRBD2. Germline lookup yields CDR1 SNHLY and CDR2 FYNNEI. The CDR3 spans 16 residues. V was clipped by 8 bases and J by 9 bases; unmatched bases: 13. CDR3 region: CASGTGGLAGSSIQYF. Written as DNA, the CDR3 is TGTGCCAGCGGAACGGGGGGACTAGCGGGGTCAAGCATTCAGTACTTC.

This clone has a single count. V and J are TRBV25-1 and TRBJ1-6; D gene ambiguous. Germline CDR1 reads MGHDK; CDR2 reads SYGVNS. The CDR3 totals 17 residues. The ends were cut back, 6 bases at V and 0 bases at J, with 15 bases in the middle. The CDR3 protein is CASSSHGGGSYNSPLHF. The CDR3 nucleotides read TGTGCCAGCAGCTCCCACGGCGGAGGCTCCTATAATTCACCCCTCCACTTT.